Below, 6 T cell receptor beta chains from the same sample are listed, as sequenced in a study of T cell responses to AZD1222 COVID-19 vaccine. Sequencing was performed with immunoSEQ multiplex PCR; in TCRdb, only in-frame clones are kept and a portion is missing. The sample holds around 58,000 clones, roughly 88% seen once. Material: peripheral blood, obtained on day 0 of AZD1222 vaccination. The receptors shown here come from an adult in good health.

V is TRBV6-1 and J is TRBJ2-4, with a tentative D call TRBD2 (6 bases). CDR3 size: 14 residues. The V end was cut by 1 base, the J end by 6 bases, with 10 bases between. Germline V gene lookup returns CDR1 MNHNS and CDR2 SASEGT. The CDR3 sequence is CASSEGGGINIQYF. CDR3 nucleotides: TGTGCCAGCAGTGAAGGTGGAGGGATAAACATTCAGTACTTC.

This sequence joins TRBV4-3 and TRBJ2-3; TRBD2 matches 9 bases. Per the germline V gene, CDR1 is LGHNA and CDR2 is YSLEER. This CDR3 contains 16 residues. Trimming cost V 0 bases and J 3 bases; bases outside gene matches: 4. The CDR3 here is CASSQDSGSETDTQYF. The CDR3 DNA is TGCGCCAGCAGCCAAGATAGCGGGAGCGAGACAGATACGCAGTATTTT.

The genes are TRBV7-9 and TRBJ2-1; D remains ambiguous. Trimming removed 3 bases from V and 8 bases from J, with 17 bases in between. Germline CDR1 is SEHNR and CDR2 is FQNEAQ (reference sequence). CDR3 size: 15 residues. The CDR3 region is CASSFHARLKDEQFF. The CDR3 DNA follows: TGTGCCAGCAGCTTTCACGCGCGCCTTAAGGATGAGCAGTTCTTC.

The chain has TRBV28 and TRBJ1-2, with D possibly TRBD1 on 5 matching bases. CDR3 size: 13 residues. Trimming left V 3 bases short and J 4 bases short, with 9 bases between. The germline V gene has CDR1 MDHEN and CDR2 SYDVKM. CDR3 coding DNA: TGTGCCAGCAGTTTGGGACGGGTCTATGGCTACACCTTC. Amino acid sequence: CASSLGRVYGYTF.

The chain recombines TRBV5-1 with TRBJ1-1, with a tentative D call TRBD1 (5 bases). Germline V lookup: CDR1 SGHRS, CDR2 YFSETQ. The V end was cut by 0 bases, the J end by 0 bases, with 6 bases between. This CDR3 is 14 amino acids long. CDR3 sequence (DNA): TGCGCCAGCAGCTTGGGACAGATGAACACTGAAGCTTTCTTT. This codes for CASSLGQMNTEAFF.

In its sample, this clone was seen once. CDR3 sequence reads: CASGGLAGYNEQFF. The CDR3 DNA follows: TGTGCCAGCGGGGGACTAGCGGGTTACAATGAGCAGTTCTTC. The chain recombines TRBV27 with TRBJ2-1; TRBD2 agrees at 12 bases. CDR3 length: 14 residues. Per germline, CDR1 MNHEY and CDR2 SMNVEV (reference sequence). Losses at the gene ends were 8 bases for V and 4 bases for J; bases not matched to a gene: 3.